This T cell receptor (beta chain) was found in a study of post-analysis software for immune sequencing data. About the research overall: Relapsing-remitting, secondary progressive and progressive-relapsing multiple sclerosis were all included among the disease courses. Regarding the study as a whole: Controls had significantly higher normalized Chao1 diversity than multiple sclerosis patients. Comparison of patients with controls showed about 5 TRBV segments more frequent in patients, TRBV5-6, TRBV5-1 and TRBV20-1 among them.

This clonotype was observed a handful of times. The antigen is unknown. Unmatched junction bases numbered 6, after V lost 5 bases and J lost 9 bases. The CDR3 has 12 amino acids. Germline V gene lookup returns CDR1 MNHEY and CDR2 SMNVEV (reference sequence). Included in the TCR beta cDNA libraries were unique molecular identifiers. Input amounts of 1 to 10 million T cells were used. These gave roughly 0.5 million cDNA molecules, so each molecule approximated one T cell. TCRdb re-called the PCR reads through MiXCR, storing one row per CDR3 protein. The table has 800,000 to 950,000 distinct CDR3 sequences, approximately 50% seen once.

Sequencing was performed on blood. The J gene is TRBJ1-1, the V gene TRBV27, with 7 positions matching TRBD1. This sequence originates from a girl aged 5-17 years with multiple sclerosis. The CDR3 sequence is CASSPLTGQAFF. The CDR3 nucleotides read TGTGCCAGCAGTCCCTTGACAGGGCAAGCTTTCTTT.